What follows is one T cell receptor beta chain and its context. Antigen specificity is unknown. Trimming took off 2 bases at V and 0 bases at J, with 2 bases between the two ends. Germline V gene data show CDR1 as GTSNPN and CDR2 as SVGIG (reference sequence). This CDR3 has 12 residues. This entry comes from a study of cytomegalovirus exposure and HLA in healthy donors. Study outcomes and limitations: That first-cohort TCR clusters tended to co-occur in the roughly 120 validation repertoires was found in a later analysis.

The method was immunoSEQ multiplex PCR; TCRdb's version includes in-frame clones alone and lacks a portion of them. The sample shows under 250,000 clones, over 65% of them seen only once. The source material was PBMCs. The TCR was taken from a woman between 18 and 30 years old in good health and CMV-seronegative. The V call is TRBV30, the J call TRBJ1-5; D uncertain. CDR3 coding DNA: TGTGCCTGGAGTTTTAGCAATCAGCCCCAGCATTTT. Residues: CAWSFSNQPQHF.